These 2 T cell receptor beta chains came from one sample sequenced in a study of blood T cells in healthy people across ages. Together with a sample-barcoded 5' primer, a J-beta primer mix was included in a second PCR lasting about 6 to 11 cycles. TCRdb re-analysed the 5' RACE reads in MiXCR, keeping a single row per CDR3 protein. The sample has 800,000 to 1,000,000 distinct CDR3 sequences; around 49% are singletons. Sequenced input: blood. Every receptor here comes from a man younger than 45 in good health.

In this sample, this clonotype turned up a few times. A much larger clone is a single base away; this may be a read error. The V gene is TRBV25-1, the J gene TRBJ1-2; D remains unclear. Deletions cut 6 bases from V and 7 bases from J, with 12 bases between. CDR1 and CDR2 (germline): MGHDK, SYGVNS. CDR3 length equals 12 residues. CDR3 amino acids: CASRENEAGYTF. CDR3 nucleotide sequence: TGTGCCAGCAGGGAGAATGAGGCTGGCTACACCTTC.

The J gene is TRBJ1-6, the V gene TRBV27; no clear D. V was cut by 0 bases and J by 7 bases, with 10 bases left in between. CDR3 length equals 15 residues. Germline V gene sequence: CDR1 MNHEY, CDR2 SMNVEV (reference sequence). CDR3 in amino acids: CASSLSGLRNSPLHF. CDR3 bases: TGTGCCAGCAGTTTATCGGGTCTCCGAAATTCACCCCTCCACTTT.